This T cell receptor beta chain stems from a study of sequential checkpoint blockade in melanoma. Treatment meaning: randomized to nivolumab then ipilimumab (arm A) or the reverse (arm B). The CDR3 runs to 11 residues. Germline values: CDR1 SGHRS, CDR2 YFSETQ. V shed 6 bases and J shed 5 bases, with 9 bases lying between them. Produced via immunoSEQ multiplex PCR; TCRdb's table is partial and in-frame only. Of 15,000 or so clones listed, about 67% were seen once; the top ten hold about a fifth. The receptor's source is a human donor with melanoma. The J gene is TRBJ2-7, the V gene TRBV5-1; D perhaps matches TRBD2 (5 bases). The material sequenced was CD8+ T cells sorted from blood (inferred from file names), taken from a patient given nivolumab and ipilimumab in sequence. In DNA, the CDR3 is TGCGCCAGCACGTCGGAGGACGAGCAGTACTTC. Its protein product is CASTSEDEQYF.